The 30 T cell receptor beta chains below were found in one sample sequenced in a study of T cell responses to AZD1222 COVID-19 vaccine. The table came from immunoSEQ multiplex PCR; TCRdb's copy has only in-frame clones and leaves some out. The top ten clones hold around 9.3% of a sample with about 120,000 clones, over 75% of them seen once. Sequenced material: peripheral blood, taken on day 0 of AZD1222 vaccination. Receptor source: an adult in good health.

CDR3 coding DNA: TGTGCCAGCACCCCGGACAGGAATAACTACGAGCAGTACTTC. Amino acid sequence: CASTPDRNNYEQYF. The rearrangement joins TRBV2 to TRBJ2-7, with 7 bases that match TRBD1. The V gene's germline CDR1 is SNHLY and CDR2 FYNNEI. This CDR3 contains 14 residues. V lost 7 bases and J lost 3; bases outside the gene matches: 9.

The chain has TRBV11-2 and TRBJ1-2; 8 nucleotides match TRBD1. The CDR3 is 14 amino acids. Germline V gene sequence: CDR1 SGHAT, CDR2 FQNNGV. Trimming cost V 5 bases and J 2 bases; bases outside gene matches: 4. As DNA, the CDR3 is TGTGCCAGCAGCCCAGGACAGGGCAACTATGGCTACACCTTC. Amino acid sequence: CASSPGQGNYGYTF.

Regarding this clone: Other DNA sequences in this sample translate to the same CDR3. The CDR3 nucleotides are TGTGCCATCAGTGAGTCGGACAGGGGGAACTATGGCTACACCTTC. It yields the protein CAISESDRGNYGYTF. The V call is TRBV10-3, the J call TRBJ1-2; 10 nucleotides agree with TRBD1. From germline, CDR1 is ENHRY and CDR2 SYGVKD. CDR3 size: 15 residues. V lost 0 bases, J lost 2 bases, and 0 bases stayed unmatched.

This chain links TRBV7-2 with TRBJ1-2; D is unresolved. The CDR3 extends over 14 amino acids. The V gene's germline CDR1 is SGHTA and CDR2 FQGNSA. V lost 1 base and J lost 4, with 10 bases in between. This chain's CDR3 is CASSLEVGTYGYTF. The DNA for the CDR3 is TGTGCCAGCAGCTTAGAAGTTGGAACCTATGGCTACACCTTC.

V is TRBV11-3 and J is TRBJ1-1; weak D call: TRBD1 (6 bases). The V and J ends lost 1 base and 4 bases respectively, with 13 bases between them. Germline V CDR1 and CDR2: SGHNT, YENEEA. CDR3 length: 15 amino acids. DNA for the CDR3: TGTGCCAGCAGCTTAGGAACAGGGTCGGCCACTGAAGCTTTCTTT. Translation gives CASSLGTGSATEAFF.

J is TRBJ1-4 and V is TRBV28; D is possibly TRBD1 (5 bases). Trimming shortened V by 3 bases and J by 4 bases, and 9 bases separated the two germline ends. Germline V gene data show CDR1 as MDHEN and CDR2 as SYDVKM. The CDR3 length is 14 residues. In DNA form, the CDR3 reads TGTGCCAGCAGTTTGTACAGGCTTAATGAAAAACTGTTTTTT. As protein: CASSLYRLNEKLFF. Filled out from reference TRBV28 and TRBJ1-4, the complete variable domain reads DVKVTQSSRYLVKRTGEKVFLECVQDMDHENMFWYRQDPGLGLRLIYFSYDVKMKEKGDIPEGYSVSREKKERFSLILESASTNQTSMYLCASSLYRLNEKLFFGSGTQLSVL.

Of note for this clone: Other DNA sequences within the sample encode an identical CDR3. This chain uses TRBV5-6 with TRBJ2-3, with a possible D match to TRBD2 (7 bases). The length of the CDR3 is 15 residues. Germline lookup yields CDR1 SGHDT and CDR2 YYEEEE. Trimming stripped 0 bases from V and 0 bases from J, with 8 bases between. The CDR3 here is CASSLGGGSTDTQYF. DNA for the CDR3: TGTGCCAGCAGCTTGGGCGGGGGCAGCACAGATACGCAGTATTTT.

V and J are TRBV12-3 or TRBV12-4 and TRBJ1-1; no definite D call. This CDR3 spans 13 amino acids. Trimming left V 2 bases short and J 4 bases short, with 8 bases between. In DNA form, the CDR3 reads TGTGCCAGCAGTTTAAATGGAGGCACTGAAGCTTTCTTT. Its translation: CASSLNGGTEAFF.

The V gene is TRBV2, the J gene TRBJ1-5; D might be TRBD1 (5 bases). This CDR3 is built from 14 residues. V was shortened by 4 bases and J by 4 bases, with 11 bases between the two germline ends. Germline V lookup: CDR1 SNHLY, CDR2 FYNNEI. The chain's CDR3 is CASSGLTANQPQHF. CDR3 DNA: TGTGCCAGCAGTGGCCTGACAGCAAATCAGCCCCAGCATTTT.

The chain employs TRBV5-1 and TRBJ1-3; no clear D gene. The CDR3 is 13 residues long. V shed 1 base and J shed 4 bases, with 6 bases lying between them. Germline V CDR1 and CDR2: SGHRS, YFSETQ. CDR3 DNA sequence: TGCGCCAGCAGCTTGTGGACGGGAAACACCATATATTTT. This sequence encodes CASSLWTGNTIYF.

This chain connects TRBV7-9 to TRBJ2-3; D possibly corresponds to TRBD1 (5 bases). CDR1 and CDR2 from the germline V gene are SEHNR and FQNEAQ (reference sequence). This CDR3 is built from 12 residues. Trimming took off 6 bases at V and 1 base at J, with 5 bases between the two ends. CDR3 loop: CASRQGTDTQYF. DNA of the CDR3: TGTGCCAGCAGACAGGGCACAGATACGCAGTATTTT.

This rearrangement joins TRBV28 to TRBJ2-3; D possibly uses TRBD1 or TRBD2 (5 bases each). CDR1 and CDR2 from the germline V gene are MDHEN and SYDVKM. The CDR3 runs to 14 residues. Trimming took off 5 bases at V and 7 bases at J, with 16 bases between the two ends. The DNA of the CDR3 is TGTGCCAGCAGTCAGACCTCGGGACGAAATACGCAGTATTTT. This encodes CASSQTSGRNTQYF.

The chain carries TRBV28 and TRBJ1-2, with D uncertain. Germline CDR1 and CDR2: MDHEN and SYDVKM. The CDR3 runs 13 residues. Trimming removed 6 bases from V and 7 bases from J, with 15 bases in between. In nucleotides, the CDR3 is TGTGCCAGCAGGCCCACGGGTTCCGGTGGCTACACCTTC. Its protein product is CASRPTGSGGYTF.

The V gene is TRBV12-3 or TRBV12-4, the J gene TRBJ1-1; D is ambiguous. The CDR3 contains 12 residues. Between the trimmed V and J ends, which lost 3 bases and 1 base, there was a span of 3 bases. The CDR3 is CASSFSNTEAFF. CDR3 DNA: TGTGCCAGCAGTTTCTCGAACACTGAAGCTTTCTTT.

The chain carries TRBV3-1 (or the pseudogene TRBV3-2) and TRBJ1-4; TRBD1 matches at 8 bases. The CDR3 sequence is 17 residues long. V lost 5 bases, J lost 3 bases, and 11 bases stayed unmatched. The germline V gene encodes CDR1 LGHDT and CDR2 YNNKEL (reference sequence). The CDR3 DNA sequence: TGTGCCAGCAGCTCTCTGACAGGGGATGGAGCTAATGAAAAACTGTTTTTT. It encodes CASSSLTGDGANEKLFF.

The chain combines TRBV12-3 or TRBV12-4 with TRBJ1-5; 8 bases align to TRBD1. V was pared by 7 bases and J by 4 bases, with 3 bases of the junction left unmatched. CDR3 length: 13 residues. CDR3 in DNA: TGTGCCAGCACCGGACAGGGAAATCAGCCCCAGCATTTT. Encoded protein: CASTGQGNQPQHF.

V usage is TRBV28 and J usage is TRBJ2-3, with D tentatively TRBD1 (6 bases). This CDR3 has 13 amino acids. Trimming took 2 bases from V and 4 from J, leaving 7 bases between them. Per germline, CDR1 MDHEN and CDR2 SYDVKM. The CDR3 loop reads CASSLGGADTQYF. The CDR3 DNA reads as TGTGCCAGCAGTTTAGGGGGCGCAGATACGCAGTATTTT. The full variable domain, completed using reference TRBV28 and TRBJ2-3, is DVKVTQSSRYLVKRTGEKVFLECVQDMDHENMFWYRQDPGLGLRLIYFSYDVKMKEKGDIPEGYSVSREKKERFSLILESASTNQTSMYLCASSLGGADTQYFGPGTRLTVL.

In its sample, this clone was seen once. The chain links TRBV7-2 to TRBJ2-2, with D perhaps assigned TRBD1 or TRBD2 (5 bases each). V dropped 1 base and J dropped 6 bases, with 15 bases sitting between them. The CDR3 sequence is 16 residues long. CDR1 is SGHTA and CDR2 is FQGNSA in the germline V gene. The CDR3 DNA reads TGTGCCAGCAGCTTAGTACCCGAGGGGCTGGCCGGGGAGCTGTTTTTT. Translated: CASSLVPEGLAGELFF.

The chain recombines TRBV5-1 with TRBJ1-2, with D maybe TRBD1 (5 bases). The CDR3 spans 15 residues. Germline values: CDR1 SGHRS, CDR2 YFSETQ. V lost 2 bases, J lost 8 bases, and 19 bases lay in between. CDR3 coding DNA: TGCGCCAGCAGCTTAAACTCGGGGGGATCGGGCGGCTACACCTTC. Amino acid sequence: CASSLNSGGSGGYTF.

The V gene is TRBV30, the J gene TRBJ1-1; D remains ambiguous. This CDR3 is 11 amino acids long. The germline V gene encodes CDR1 GTSNPN and CDR2 SVGIG (reference sequence). Trimming removed 0 bases at V and 11 bases at J, with 10 bases between. The CDR3: CAWSVIQEAFF. CDR3 nucleotides: TGTGCCTGGAGTGTCATCCAGGAGGCTTTCTTT.

V gene TRBV3-1 (or the pseudogene TRBV3-2) combines with J gene TRBJ2-2, with D tentatively TRBD1 or TRBD2 (6 bases each). CDR1 LGHDT and CDR2 YNNKEL come from the germline V gene (reference sequence). The ends were cut back, 1 base at V and 3 bases at J, with 18 bases in the middle. The CDR3 runs 18 residues. The CDR3 is CASSQGYGGSLHTGELFF. CDR3 nucleotide sequence: TGTGCCAGCAGCCAAGGCTACGGGGGCTCACTCCACACCGGGGAGCTGTTTTTT.

The CDR3 bases are TGTGCCACCAGTGACAAGGGACTAGCGGGAGTCTCTTCTAACGATGAGCAGTTCTTC. Encoded protein: CATSDKGLAGVSSNDEQFF. The chain links TRBV24-1 to TRBJ2-1, with TRBD2 identical over 14 bases. The J segment lost 8 bases and the V segment lost 4 bases, leaving 15 bases of the junction unmatched. Germline-derived CDR1 and CDR2 are KGHDR and SFDVKD. This CDR3 contains 19 residues.

This clone appeared a few times. This chain links TRBV27 with TRBJ2-1, with D possibly TRBD2 on 6 matching bases. CDR3 length: 16 residues. CDR1 and CDR2 from the germline V gene are MNHEY and SMNVEV (reference sequence). V was pared by 7 bases and J by 0 bases, with 16 bases between. CDR3 loop: CASTTRGSGSYNEQFF. In nucleotides, the CDR3 is TGTGCCAGCACGACGAGGGGTAGCGGCTCCTACAATGAGCAGTTCTTC.

The chain recombines TRBV20-1 with TRBJ2-7; 8 bases map to TRBD2. J was trimmed by 4 bases and V by 3 bases; bases with no gene match: 8. The CDR3 is made up of 14 amino acids. Germline CDR1 reads DFQATT; CDR2 reads SNEGSKA (reference sequence). The CDR3: CSASRASGLYEQYF. CDR3 sequence (DNA): TGCAGTGCTAGTAGGGCTAGCGGGCTGTACGAGCAGTACTTC.

The chain carries TRBV21-1 and TRBJ2-3; TRBD1, the D gene given by the table, was not confirmed from the DNA. TRBV21-1 is deemed a pseudogene. The CDR3 extends over 16 amino acids. The CDR3 region is CASSNSRRGRTDTQYF. The CDR3 DNA reads as TGTGCCAGCAGCAATTCCCGCAGGGGGCGCACAGATACGCAGTATTTT.

The chain carries TRBV30 and TRBJ1-1; D gene uncertain. The V gene's germline CDR1 is GTSNPN and CDR2 SVGIG (reference sequence). Trimming removed 1 base from V and 1 base from J, with 7 bases in between. This CDR3 has 13 amino acids. CDR3 protein: CAWSEGTNTEAFF. For the CDR3, the DNA is TGTGCCTGGAGTGAGGGAACGAACACTGAAGCTTTCTTT. Together with reference TRBV30 and TRBJ1-1, the CDR3 gives the full variable domain: SQTIHQWPATLVQPVGSPLSLECTVEGTSNPNLYWYRQAAGRGLQLLFYSVGIGQISSEVPQNLSASRPQDRQFILSSKKLLLSDSGFYLCAWSEGTNTEAFFGQGTRLTVV.

The chain recombines TRBV7-2 with TRBJ2-3; perhaps TRBD2 as D (7 bases). Trimming pared 5 bases from V and 3 bases from J, leaving 15 bases between. CDR3 size: 15 residues. Germline CDR1 and CDR2: SGHTA and FQGNSA. The CDR3 reads CASSVAGARTDTQYF. The CDR3 coding sequence is TGTGCCAGCAGCGTCGCGGGGGCTCGTACAGATACGCAGTATTTT.

The chain is built from TRBV19 and TRBJ2-3; D uncertain. This CDR3 has 14 residues. V lost 3 bases to trimming and J lost 5 bases, with 12 bases between them. Germline assignment: CDR1 LNHDA and CDR2 SQIVND (reference sequence). The CDR3 bases are TGTGCCAGTAGTATCGGGCGGTCGGGAGATACGCAGTATTTT. This gives the protein CASSIGRSGDTQYF.

The genes are TRBV15 and TRBJ1-4; 8 bases are a match to TRBD1. CDR1 and CDR2 from the germline V gene are LNHNV and YYDKDF (reference sequence). The V and J ends lost 7 bases and 6 bases, in that order; junction bases with no gene match: 7. The CDR3 loop spans 14 amino acids. The CDR3 region is CATIQDREYEKLFF. DNA of the CDR3: TGTGCCACCATCCAGGACAGGGAGTATGAAAAACTGTTTTTT.

The chain carries TRBV7-2 and TRBJ2-7, with D possibly TRBD1 on 8 matching bases. The CDR3 covers 14 residues. V was pared by 2 bases and J by 7 bases, with 15 bases between. CDR1 and CDR2 (germline): SGHTA, FQGNSA. CDR3 sequence: CASSLYRGGGEQYF. CDR3 DNA: TGTGCCAGCAGCTTATACAGGGGGGGAGGAGAGCAGTACTTC.